Included here is one TCR beta chain sequence, with context. Some clones are missing from TCRdb's copy, which holds only in-frame ones; the method was immunoSEQ multiplex PCR. The table records 60,000 to 75,000 clones, approximately 92% of them present only once. The entry originates in a study of T cell changes during pregnancy in multiple sclerosis. The germline V gene encodes CDR1 KGHSH and CDR2 LQKENI. There are 15 residues in the CDR3. With 2 bases removed from V and 4 bases from J, the gap between germline ends came to 14 bases. The material was peripheral blood, obtained in the second trimester of pregnancy. This chain connects TRBV18 to TRBJ2-5; D remains unclear. The sequence was obtained from a female donor with multiple sclerosis, enrolled in a pregnancy study. This CDR3 reads CASSPNTGSRETQYF. DNA of the CDR3: TGTGCCAGCTCACCAAACACCGGGTCTCGAGAGACCCAGTACTTC.